Described below is a single TCR beta chain sequence and its context. Its antigen is not known. These data originate in a study of regulatory T cells in long-lasting Graves disease. Overall study findings and caveats: Graves' patients with persistent disease showed TCR diversity lower than patients newly diagnosed. Persistent disease showed a preference for TRBV28, TRBJ1-2 and TRBJ2-5. Persistent patients shared more public clonotypes (about 2,800) than newly diagnosed patients (roughly 960).

Germline values: CDR1 MDHEN, CDR2 SYDVKM. The CDR3 consists of 15 residues. The V and J ends lost 5 bases and 2 bases, in that order; junction bases with no gene match: 4. The time point is: newly diagnosed GD, antithyroid drugs for less than 3 months. TCR sequences were obtained from RNA taken from PBMCs. EDTA tubes held 7 to 9 milliliters of peripheral blood from each patient. For TCR beta, libraries came from iRepertoire HTBI primers and Arm-PCR of CDR3 regions. One entry per CDR3 protein results from TCRdb running MiXCR on the multiplex PCR reads. The sample shows about 320,000 distinct CDR3 sequences, roughly 18% of them seen only once.

This specimen consisted of peripheral blood mononuclear cells (PBMCs), obtained at new diagnosis, from a patient treated with antithyroid drugs. The TCR originated in a female donor with Graves disease. The J gene is TRBJ2-4, the V gene TRBV28; 9 bases match TRBD1. CDR3 DNA: TGTGCCAGCAGTACAGGGGGCAAGACCAAAAACATTCAGTACTTC. Protein product: CASSTGGKTKNIQYF.